This TCR beta chain was captured in a study of early T cells in non-severe SARS-CoV-2 infection. TCRdb itself ran the 5' RACE reads through MiXCR, one entry per CDR3 protein. The table records 33,000 or so distinct CDR3 sequences, 5% to 6% of them present only once. The germline gives CDR1 GTSNPN, CDR2 SVGIG (reference sequence). The junction had 13 bases not matched to a gene; V was cut back by 4 bases and J by 7 bases. CDR3 size: 15 residues. This clonotype was recorded many times. The chain combines TRBV30 with TRBJ2-3, with 8 positions matching TRBD2. Sequenced: whole blood. The sequence was obtained from an adult who was a healthcare worker with PCR-confirmed SARS-CoV-2 infection or an uninfected control (not recorded which). The CDR3: CAWIPRAGELYTQYF. The CDR3 DNA reads as TGTGCCTGGATCCCCCGAGCGGGGGAATTGTATACGCAGTATTTT.